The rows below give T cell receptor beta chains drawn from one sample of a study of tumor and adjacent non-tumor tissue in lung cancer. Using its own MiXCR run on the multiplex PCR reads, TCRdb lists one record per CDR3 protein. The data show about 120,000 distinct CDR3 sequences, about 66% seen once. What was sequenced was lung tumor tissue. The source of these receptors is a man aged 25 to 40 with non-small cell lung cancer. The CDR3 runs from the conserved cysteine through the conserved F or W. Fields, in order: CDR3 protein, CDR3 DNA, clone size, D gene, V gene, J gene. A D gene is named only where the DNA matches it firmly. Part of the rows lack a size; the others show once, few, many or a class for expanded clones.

cdr3_aa: CASSWVVLAVPRINEQFF; cdr3_nt: TGTGCTAGCAGCTGGGTGGTACTAGCGGTTCCCCGAATCAATGAGCAGTTCTTC; clone_size: .; d_call: TRBD2; v_call: TRBV11-3; j_call: TRBJ2-1
cdr3_aa: CASRPFRDRFWNEQYF; cdr3_nt: TGTGCCAGCAGGCCTTTCCGGGACAGGTTCTGGAACGAGCAGTACTTC; clone_size: many; d_call: TRBD1; v_call: TRBV6-5; j_call: TRBJ2-7
cdr3_aa: CSVLVGNTEAFF; cdr3_nt: TGCAGCGTCCTGGTGGGTAACACTGAAGCTTTCTTT; clone_size: medium-sized; d_call: .; v_call: TRBV29-1; j_call: TRBJ1-1
cdr3_aa: CASSQEVQWAADTQYF; cdr3_nt: TGTGCCAGCAGCCAAGAAGTGCAGTGGGCCGCAGATACGCAGTATTTT; clone_size: .; d_call: .; v_call: TRBV4-3; j_call: TRBJ2-3
cdr3_aa: CASSLTWSSANTGKLFF; cdr3_nt: TGTGCCAGCAGCCTCACCTGGAGCTCCGCGAACACCGGGAAGCTGTTTTTT; clone_size: .; d_call: .; v_call: TRBV6-5; j_call: TRBJ2-2
cdr3_aa: CASSYSHSNQPQHF; cdr3_nt: TGTGCCAGCAGTTACTCACATAGCAATCAGCCCCAGCATTTT; clone_size: many; d_call: .; v_call: TRBV6-6; j_call: TRBJ1-5
cdr3_aa: CASLIRSSYEQYF; cdr3_nt: TGTGCCAGCCTTATTCGGAGCTCCTATGAGCAGTACTTC; clone_size: .; d_call: .; v_call: TRBV6-1; j_call: TRBJ2-7
cdr3_aa: CSARKRAHNNEQFF; cdr3_nt: TGCAGTGCCCGCAAGCGGGCGCACAATAATGAGCAGTTTTTC; clone_size: .; d_call: .; v_call: TRBV20-1; j_call: TRBJ2-1
cdr3_aa: CASGEYGTGTYEQYF; cdr3_nt: TGTGCCAGCGGTGAATACGGGACAGGGACCTACGAGCAGTACTTC; clone_size: few; d_call: TRBD1; v_call: TRBV6-1; j_call: TRBJ2-7
cdr3_aa: CASCLWTGPIYEQYF; cdr3_nt: TGTGCCAGCTGTTTATGGACAGGGCCGATCTACGAGCAGTACTTC; clone_size: .; d_call: TRBD1; v_call: TRBV12-3/TRBV12-4; j_call: TRBJ2-7
cdr3_aa: CSARGRGGGEKLFF; cdr3_nt: TGCAGTGCTAGAGGGAGAGGGGGTGGAGAAAAACTGTTTTTT; clone_size: many; d_call: .; v_call: TRBV20-1; j_call: TRBJ1-4
cdr3_aa: CASSESRGAGTTEAFF; cdr3_nt: TGCGCCAGCAGTGAGTCCAGGGGGGCTGGGACCACTGAAGCTTTCTTT; clone_size: .; d_call: TRBD1; v_call: TRBV10-2; j_call: TRBJ1-1
cdr3_aa: CASSSGQPQHF; cdr3_nt: TGTGCCAGCAGTTCGGGTCAGCCCCAGCATTTT; clone_size: many; d_call: .; v_call: TRBV6-2/TRBV6-3; j_call: TRBJ1-5
cdr3_aa: CASNPISGQVYNEQFF; cdr3_nt: TGTGCCAGCAACCCGATTTCGGGACAGGTCTACAATGAGCAGTTCTTC; clone_size: .; d_call: TRBD1; v_call: TRBV5-5; j_call: TRBJ2-1
cdr3_aa: CASSLGSGGGETQYF; cdr3_nt: TGTGCCAGCAGCTTAGGGTCCGGAGGAGGGGAGACCCAGTACTTC; clone_size: few; d_call: .; v_call: TRBV7-2; j_call: TRBJ2-5
cdr3_aa: CASSLLPNEQLF; cdr3_nt: TGTGCCAGCAGCCTCCTGCCCAATGAGCAGTTGTTC; clone_size: .; d_call: .; v_call: TRBV11-3; j_call: TRBJ2-1
cdr3_aa: CACSIMISGGTQYF; cdr3_nt: TGTGCCTGCAGCATAATGATTAGCGGAGGGACCCAGTACTTC; clone_size: .; d_call: .; v_call: TRBV5-4; j_call: TRBJ2-5
cdr3_aa: CASSSRVCCGYTF; cdr3_nt: TGTGCCAGCAGTTCACGGGTCTGCTGTGGCTACACCTTC; clone_size: .; d_call: .; v_call: TRBV6-2/TRBV6-3; j_call: TRBJ1-2
cdr3_aa: CASSQDLGGESPLHF; cdr3_nt: TGTGCCAGCAGCCAAGACTTAGGGGGCGAATCACCCCTCCACTTT; clone_size: medium-sized; d_call: TRBD1; v_call: TRBV4-2; j_call: TRBJ1-6
cdr3_aa: CSVTDFYGYTF; cdr3_nt: TGCAGCGTAACAGATTTCTATGGCTACACCTTC; clone_size: many; d_call: .; v_call: TRBV29-1; j_call: TRBJ1-2
cdr3_aa: CASSLASGELFF; cdr3_nt: TGTGCCAGCAGCCTGGCCTCCGGGGAGCTGTTTTTT; clone_size: .; d_call: .; v_call: TRBV11-3; j_call: TRBJ2-2
cdr3_aa: CNAISGQTYEQYF; cdr3_nt: TGCAATGCTATTTCCGGACAGACCTACGAGCAGTACTTC; clone_size: .; d_call: .; v_call: TRBV20-1; j_call: TRBJ2-7
cdr3_aa: CSDSPPGLGYYEQYF; cdr3_nt: TGCAGTGATAGTCCTCCGGGACTAGGTTACTACGAACAGTACTTC; clone_size: once; d_call: TRBD2; v_call: TRBV20-1; j_call: TRBJ2-7
cdr3_aa: CASSWLIGADDYTF; cdr3_nt: TGTGCCAGCAGTTGGCTGATAGGGGCAGATGACTACACCTTC; clone_size: .; d_call: .; v_call: TRBV6-5; j_call: TRBJ1-2
cdr3_aa: CASSGGRDQPQHF; cdr3_nt: TGTGCCAGCAGCGGGGGGAGGGATCAGCCCCAGCATTTT; clone_size: many; d_call: .; v_call: TRBV5-4; j_call: TRBJ1-5
cdr3_aa: CSVGRARDDYGYTF; cdr3_nt: TGCAGCGTGGGGCGCGCACGGGATGACTATGGCTACACCTTC; clone_size: .; d_call: .; v_call: TRBV29-1; j_call: TRBJ1-2
cdr3_aa: CSVGTSSKPPYF; cdr3_nt: TGCAGCGTGGGGACTAGTTCAAAGCCTCCGTACTTC; clone_size: many; d_call: TRBD2; v_call: TRBV29-1; j_call: TRBJ2-5
cdr3_aa: CAISDPLLSSGGADEQFF; cdr3_nt: TGTGCCATCAGTGACCCCCTACTTTCTAGCGGGGGGGCAGATGAGCAGTTCTTT; clone_size: .; d_call: TRBD2; v_call: TRBV10-3; j_call: TRBJ2-1